This TCR beta chain derives from a study of memory CD4+ T cells and cytomegalovirus serostatus. This clone was counted only a few times. Method: immunoSEQ multiplex PCR; TCRdb's copy keeps in-frame clones and lacks some. The table lists tens of thousands of clones, about 79% of them singletons. The sort gate was single viable CD3+CD4+CD8-CD45RO+ cells for memory CD4+ T cells. Serum IgG to CMV pp150, pp28, p38 and p52 defined serostatus. Total CD4+ T cells were enriched by CD4 positive selection. V lost 2 bases and J lost 2, with 13 bases in between. The CDR3 loop spans 15 amino acids. Germline V gene lookup returns CDR1 LGHNA and CDR2 YSLEER.

This sequence was found in an adult in good health and CMV-seronegative. The gene calls are TRBV4-3 and TRBJ2-7, with a tentative D call TRBD2 (5 bases). The sample was memory CD4+ T cells from blood. CDR3 sequence: CASSQLRASAYEQYF. The CDR3 DNA is TGCGCCAGCAGCCAACTGAGGGCCAGCGCCTACGAGCAGTACTTC.